The TCR beta chain under discussion was sequenced for a study of read filtering for tumor transcriptome and immune sequencing (dated by TCRdb to 2020 to 2022). About the full investigation: Of the patients in the cohort, fewer than 20 were male and over 11 were female, and their mean age was approximately 71 years, with a range of about 40 to 85. Under revised international staging, roughly 8 patients fell into R-ISS I, more than 15 into R-ISS II and over 5 into R-ISS III. Whole-transcriptome libraries were prepared with the TruSeq RNA Access Library Prep Kit after DNase treatment. Per sample, about 4.05 to 10.27 million TCR-region mapped reads were obtained with IR-seq, compared with only 85 to 1273 with RNA-seq. The study compared TCR repertoires from targeted immune repertoire sequencing and bulk whole-transcriptome sequencing run on the same bone marrow samples. One main goal was a read-filtering strategy for immune repertoire data, in particular deciding whether clonotypes backed by only one read should be removed. Points the paper makes about the study in general: Single-read clonotypes made up roughly 80% of clonotypes but 3% to 3.5% of total reads in IR-seq, and 70% to 75% of clonotypes and approximately 42% of reads in RNA-seq. The sorted CD138-negative fraction was composed of a mixed bone marrow immune population rather than of purified T cells. IR-seq captured clonotypes at much higher depth and more reliably than RNA-seq, and smaller IR-seq throughput sufficed to identify most shared clonotypes. The correlation between IR-seq and RNA-seq shared clonotype proportions was increased by removal of single-read clonotypes.

V is clipped by 5 bases and J by 5 bases, and the sequence between their germline boundaries is 12 bases long. CDR1 and CDR2, per the germline V gene (reference sequence), are LNHDA and SQIVND. Including the terminal cysteine and phenylalanine, the CDR3 comprises 13 residues. The DNA shown is the 39-base CDR3, in frame from base 1. Each patient had bone marrow sampled at the time of active disease. Bone marrow mononuclear cells were isolated by Ficoll-Hypaque density gradient centrifugation. To remove myeloma plasma cells, the cells were labeled with CD138 magnetic microbeads on a MACS separator, and CD138-negative cells were then collected by negative selection. The purity of the isolated cells was checked by flow cytometry with CD138 antibodies on an Attune NxT. TRIzol reagent was used to extract total RNA, which was then quantified with a NanoDrop spectrophotometer. For each patient, the CD138-negative bone marrow sample underwent paired RNA-seq and IR-seq.

This clonotype was recorded many times. What this receptor recognizes is not known. Base qualities are not provided; no much larger clone lies one nucleotide away. TCR libraries were built from 400 ng RNA with the Immunoverse kit, using molecular barcoded adaptors covering alpha/delta and beta/gamma chains. TCR library preparation was performed with the same RNA that was used for transcriptome sequencing. Sequencing of TCR libraries was carried out on an Illumina HiSeq 4000 with 2 x 150 cycles. The authors' analysis ran thus. TCR reads were aligned to human V, D, J and C references and assembled into CDR3 clonotypes with MiXCR, including quality filtering and error correction. The tcR package in R was used for analysis of clonotype counts and gene usage diversity. For inspection of raw mapping reads, RNA-seq reads were mapped by STAR aligner version 2.5.3a onto GRCh37 of the human genome. IR-seq fastq files were randomly downsampled with Seqtk 1.3 to test the effect of sequencing depth on detected clonotypes. TCRdb applied fastp at Q25 and MiXCR to the public reads, then kept only in-frame beta chains. Each CDR3 protein gets just one entry, which takes the most common genes and DNA from the rows behind it. TCRdb's processing, not the authors' own work, is the source of the V and J calls. Recorded for this sample are under 80,000 distinct CDR3 sequences; around 21% of them occurred a single time. Over 12% of the sample rests with the top ten.

The rearranged chain carries TRBV19 and TRBJ2-5; the D segment cannot be called with confidence. Sequenced input: a population of CD138-negative cells sorted from bone marrow. The cell subset or site tag for this specimen amounts to: bone marrow mononuclear cells depleted of CD138+ plasma/myeloma cells by negative magnetic selection. This TCR came from a donor aged 40 or over with multiple myeloma. The CDR3: CASSDVGFETQYF. The sequenced DNA is TGTGCCAGTAGTGACGTTGGGTTCGAGACCCAGTACTTC.